This entry lists 10 T cell receptor beta chains sequenced from one sample in a study of glioma-infiltrating T cells. Using RNA template, CDR3s of TCR alpha and beta were amplified with iRepertoire arm-PCR. MiXCR, applied by TCRdb to the multiplex PCR reads, yields one record per CDR3 protein. The sample yields about 45,000 distinct CDR3 sequences, 20% to 25% seen once. The source material was glioma tissue, nonneoplastic brain tissue, or PBMCs (not recorded which). The receptors come from a human donor with low-grade glioma or glioblastoma, undergoing nonglioma brain surgery, or in good health (not recorded which).

The rearrangement uses TRBV3-1 and TRBJ2-1; TRBD1 might be the D (5 bases). The germline V and J ends were trimmed by 1 base and 6 bases, with 13 bases remaining between them. CDR1 is LGHDT, CDR2 YNNKEL, per germline (reference sequence). The CDR3 sequence is 15 residues long. CDR3 region: CASSQAHRIGNEQFF. CDR3 nucleotides: TGTGCCAGCAGCCAAGCCCACAGGATCGGCAATGAGCAGTTCTTC.

This chain uses TRBV29-1 with TRBJ2-1; D uncertain. Trimming shortened V by 6 bases and J by 10 bases, and 10 bases separated the two germline ends. This CDR3 is 10 amino acids long. From germline, CDR1 is SQVTM and CDR2 ANQGSEA. The CDR3 spells CSVSNTEQFF. The CDR3 DNA sequence: TGCAGCGTGAGTAATACCGAGCAGTTCTTC.

This clonotype occurred many times. This rearrangement joins TRBV4-1 to TRBJ2-3; D possibly corresponds to TRBD1 (6 bases). CDR1 and CDR2 from the germline V gene are MGHRA and YSYEKL. V was shortened by 1 base and J by 3 bases, with 11 bases between the two germline ends. The CDR3 has 15 amino acids. The CDR3 here is CASSQGRGPTDTQYF. The CDR3 DNA reads TGCGCCAGCAGCCAAGGCAGGGGTCCAACAGATACGCAGTATTTT.

This clonotype appeared many times. The chain uses TRBV7-2 and TRBJ2-7; weak D call: TRBD1 (5 bases). Germline assignment: CDR1 SGHTA and CDR2 FQGNSA. The CDR3 spans 15 residues. The V gene lost 4 bases and the J gene lost 3 bases, with 16 bases spanning the gap. The CDR3 region is CASSSRQTDIYEQYF. The CDR3 nucleotides read TGTGCCAGCAGCTCACGCCAGACAGATATCTACGAGCAGTACTTC.

In its sample, this clonotype was seen many times. The genes are TRBV5-1 and TRBJ2-1; TRBD2 matches at 9 bases. Germline loops: CDR1 SGHRS, CDR2 YFSETQ. This CDR3 is 16 amino acids long. V shed 4 bases and J 5 bases; nucleotides not matched to a gene: 10. This CDR3 reads CASSSSSSGANNEQFF. The CDR3 DNA follows: TGCGCCAGCAGCAGTAGTTCTAGCGGGGCTAACAATGAGCAGTTCTTC.

This clonotype was picked up a small number of times. The V call is TRBV11-2, the J call TRBJ2-2; possible D gene TRBD2, 5 bases. This CDR3 comprises 14 residues. Trimming took off 5 bases at V and 9 bases at J, with 16 bases between the two ends. The V gene's germline CDR1 is SGHAT and CDR2 FQNNGV. The CDR3 DNA sequence: TGTGCCAGCAGCCCGACTAAGACGGCCAGGGAGCTGTTTTTT. It is translated as CASSPTKTARELFF.

For this clonotype: One base away lies a much larger clone, so this may be a sequencing read error. J is TRBJ1-1 and V is TRBV19; D is unclear. V lost 5 bases and J 11 bases, leaving 12 bases between the germline ends. The CDR3 runs 11 residues. From germline, CDR1 is LNHDA and CDR2 SQIVND (reference sequence). The CDR3 loop is CASSSETMAFF. Written as DNA, the CDR3 is TGTGCCAGTAGTTCCGAGACCATGGCTTTCTTT.

The chain links TRBV18 to TRBJ2-1; 8 bases align to TRBD1. Germline trimming cut 6 bases from V and 5 bases from J; bases unmatched to any gene: 12. From germline, CDR1 is KGHSH and CDR2 LQKENI. The CDR3 loop spans 16 amino acids. This CDR3 reads CASSPNGQGNNNEQFF. The CDR3 DNA reads as TGTGCCAGCTCGCCAAATGGACAGGGAAATAACAATGAGCAGTTCTTC.

The chain employs TRBV6-4 and TRBJ2-3; 7 positions match TRBD1. The assigned J gene may be wrong: the sequence end matches TRBJ1-5 better. Germline lookup yields CDR1 MRHNA and CDR2 SNTAGT. The CDR3 is 14 amino acids. CDR3 DNA: TGTGCCAGCAGTGCTAGCGGGGGGACAGATACGCAGCATTTT. The encoded protein is CASSASGGTDTQHF.

In its sample, this clonotype was seen a few times. A single base separates this from a much larger clone, so it may be a read error. The chain uses TRBV2 and TRBJ2-5; D gene uncertain. The CDR3 contains 11 residues. CDR1 and CDR2 (germline): SNHLY, FYNNEI. With 10 bases removed from V and 5 bases from J, the gap between germline ends came to 11 bases. The CDR3 region has the DNA TGTGCCAACAGCCTTCGTGAGACCCAGTACTTC. Translated: CANSLRETQYF.